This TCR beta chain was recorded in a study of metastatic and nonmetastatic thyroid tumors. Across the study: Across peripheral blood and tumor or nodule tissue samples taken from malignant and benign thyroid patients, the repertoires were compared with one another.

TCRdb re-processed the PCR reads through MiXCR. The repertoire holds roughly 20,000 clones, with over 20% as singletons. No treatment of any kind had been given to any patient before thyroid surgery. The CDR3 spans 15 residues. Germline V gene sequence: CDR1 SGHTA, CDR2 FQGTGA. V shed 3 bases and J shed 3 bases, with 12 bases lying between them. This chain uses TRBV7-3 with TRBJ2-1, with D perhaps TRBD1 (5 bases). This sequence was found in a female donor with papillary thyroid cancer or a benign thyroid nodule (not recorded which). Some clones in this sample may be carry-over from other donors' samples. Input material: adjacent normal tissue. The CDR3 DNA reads TGTGCCAGCAGCTTCAGGCAGGGCGTCTACAATGAGCAGTTCTTC. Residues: CASSFRQGVYNEQFF.